Shown below are 17 T cell receptor beta chains from a single sample sequenced in a study of tumor-infiltrating lymphocytes in primary liver carcinoma. Starting material of around 460 ng total RNA yielded TCR beta cDNA via a constant-region primer. Libraries of TCR beta came from three nested multiplex PCR rounds with slightly modified ARM-PCR. Both of the initial two PCR rounds ran for approximately 10 cycles and employed TRBV1-TRBV30 forward primers alongside a C-beta reverse primer. TCRdb called the multiplex PCR reads again in MiXCR, with one record for every CDR3 protein. The sample lists roughly 25,000 distinct CDR3 sequences, nearly 80% occurring once. Each 20-30 mg portion of unsorted bulk tissue served as the source for co-extraction of RNA and DNA. The specimen was liver tumor tissue from sampling region 3. Subset specified: tumor region T3, left-lateral pole. Receptor source: a man in his forties with primary liver carcinoma and hepatitis B virus infection.

Comments on this clonotype: The CDR3 carries no conserved terminal phenylalanine or tryptophan, so it likely arises from a read error. The J gene is TRBJ2-1, the V gene TRBV29-1, with D maybe TRBD2 (6 bases). Germline V gives CDR1 SQVTM, CDR2 ANQGSEA. The length of the CDR3 is 12 residues. Deletions cut 6 bases from V and 8 bases from J, with 14 bases between. CDR3 nucleotide sequence: TGCAGCGTCCGACTGGCGGGATATGAGCAGTTCTCC. It yields the protein CSVRLAGYEQFS.

As regards this clonotype: An end of the junction differs from the germline gene, which may be a read error. This chain uses TRBV7-9 with TRBJ2-7; 7 bases agree with TRBD2. CDR1 and CDR2 (germline): SEHNR, FQNEAQ (reference sequence). The CDR3 extends over 16 amino acids. The CDR3 spells CASSLWGGSESYEHYF. The DNA of the CDR3 is TGTGCCAGCAGCCTCTGGGGGGGGAGCGAATCCTACGAGCACTACTTT.

About this clonotype itself: The CDR3 end shows no conserved phenylalanine or tryptophan, and so a read error is likely. The chain uses TRBV5-4 and TRBJ2-7, with 7 nucleotides matching TRBD2. Germline trimming cut 5 bases from V and 2 bases from J; bases unmatched to any gene: 13. The germline V gene has CDR1 SGHNT and CDR2 YYREEE (reference sequence). The CDR3 sequence is 16 residues long. The CDR3 region is CASSGFGAGATYEQYL. The CDR3 nucleotides read TGTGCCAGCAGTGGTTTCGGGGCGGGAGCAACCTACGAGCAGTACTTA.

The gene calls are TRBV5-1 and TRBJ1-2, with D perhaps matching TRBD1 (5 bases). Trimming cost V 2 bases and J 7 bases, with 15 bases left between them. The CDR3 is 14 residues long. Germline CDR1 SGHRS, CDR2 YFSETQ. As DNA, the CDR3 is TGCGCCAGCAGCTTCGGCGGTGGACAATGTGGCTACACCTTC. The encoded protein is CASSFGGGQCGYTF.

Remarks on this clonotype: Mismatch with germline at one junction end may stem from a read error. The chain has TRBV4-1 and TRBJ2-3; 12 nucleotides align to TRBD2. Looked up from germline, CDR1 is MGHRA and CDR2 is YSYEKL. This CDR3 has 18 amino acids. The CDR3 region has the DNA TGCGCCAGCAGCCAGATGACTAGCGGGAGTGTATACACAGATATGCAGTATTTT. Protein: CASSQMTSGSVYTDMQYF.

The rearrangement links TRBV5-5 to TRBJ1-1, with D uncertain. CDR3 size: 15 residues. Trimming removed 10 bases from V and 2 bases from J, with 21 bases in between. CDR1 is SGHKS, CDR2 YYEKEE, per germline (reference sequence). The CDR3 loop is CACKPPGYLNTEAFF. In nucleotides, the CDR3 is TGTGCCTGCAAACCTCCCGGCTACCTTAACACTGAAGCTTTCTTT. The entire variable domain, with the rest obtained from reference TRBV5-5 and TRBJ1-1, is as follows: DAGVTQSPTHLIKTRGQQVTLRCSPISGHKSVSWYQQVLGQGPQFIFQYYEKEERGRGNFPDRFSARQFPNYSSELNVNALLLGDSALYLCACKPPGYLNTEAFFGQGTRLTVV.

About this clonotype itself: At one end the junction does not follow the germline gene, possibly because of a read error. Here the CDR3 reads CASSLLYQRPKTNEQFF. The CDR3 DNA sequence: TGTGCTAGCAGCTTACTATATCAGAGGCCTAAAACAAATGAGCAGTTCTTC. V usage is TRBV7-9 and J usage is TRBJ2-1; D unclear. The CDR3 length is 17 residues. The germline CDR1 and CDR2 sequences are SEHNR and FQNEAQ (reference sequence).

On this clonotype: The CDR3 carries no conserved terminal phenylalanine or tryptophan, so it likely arises from a read error. Because the CDR3's place on the DNA is in doubt, the DNA is left out and the CDR3 is given as listed by TCRdb. The rearrangement uses TRBV11-2 and TRBJ2-1. Both ends counted, the CDR3 spans 14 residues. Germline loops: CDR1 SGHAT, CDR2 FQNNGV. CDR3 loop: CASGLYRLISEHFL.

This clonotype is labeled as medium-sized. The chain employs TRBV6-6 and TRBJ2-7; D not certain. From germline, CDR1 is MNHNY and CDR2 SVGAGI (reference sequence). The CDR3 has 13 residues. V was shortened by 3 bases and J by 5 bases, with 11 bases between the two germline ends. For the CDR3, the DNA is TGTGCCAGCAGTTATCCAGAGGCAAACGAGCAGTACTTC. This gives the protein CASSYPEANEQYF.

To note about this clonotype: A read error may account for a junction end that differs from germline. V and J are TRBV12-3 or TRBV12-4 and TRBJ1-2, with D possibly TRBD1 on 5 matching bases. CDR3 length: 15 amino acids. CDR3 protein: CASSLGHGANYGYTF. The CDR3 coding sequence is TGTGCCAGCAGCCTCGGTCATGGGGCAAACTATGGCTACACATTC.

Concerning this clonotype itself: The missing conserved phenylalanine or tryptophan at the end of this CDR3 makes a read error likely. This chain links TRBV10-3 with TRBJ2-2; TRBD2 matches at 7 bases. CDR1 is ENHRY and CDR2 is SYGVKD in the germline V gene. This CDR3 comprises 14 residues. The CDR3 DNA reads TGTACCATCGGGGAGCGGGACGACACCGGGGAGCTGTTTTAT. This sequence encodes CTIGERDDTGELFY.

As to this clonotype: The CDR3 end shows no conserved phenylalanine or tryptophan, and so a read error is likely. The limits of the CDR3 on the DNA are not certain, so only TCRdb's listed CDR3 is given. This sequence joins TRBV6-6 and TRBJ2-3; TRBD1 reflects the table's D call only, with no check against the DNA. The CDR3 adds up to 16 amino acids, both ends counted. CDR1 is MNHNY, CDR2 SVGAGI, per germline (reference sequence). CDR3 region: CASSYRGDPKGDTQYS.

As for this clonotype: Its ends do not fully match the called genes, so a read error is possible. The V gene is TRBV6-1, the J gene TRBJ2-3, with a weak D call TRBD2 (7 bases). This CDR3 is built from 15 residues. Looked up from germline, CDR1 is MNHNS and CDR2 is SASEGT. CDR3 amino acids: CASSPRGGSTDMQYF. DNA of the CDR3: TGTGCCAGTTCACCCAGGGGCGGGAGCACAGATATGCAGTATTTT.

The genes are TRBV10-1 and TRBJ2-1, with TRBD1 matching 7 bases. With 8 bases clipped from V and 4 bases from J, the junction kept 11 bases outside the gene matches. The CDR3 runs 15 residues. Germline values: CDR1 WNHNN, CDR2 SYGVQD (reference sequence). CDR3: CASGPGTADYNEQFF. The CDR3 bases are TGCGCCAGCGGCCCCGGGACAGCTGATTACAATGAGCAGTTCTTC.

The V call is TRBV12-3 or TRBV12-4, the J call TRBJ2-5; D call uncertain. Trimming took 5 bases from V and 0 from J, leaving 10 bases between them. The CDR3 is 14 residues long. In DNA form, the CDR3 reads TGTGCCAGCAGTACCCCAATATACCAAGAGACCCAGTACTTC. It yields the protein CASSTPIYQETQYF.

Concerning this clonotype itself: The junction and the germline gene differ at one end; a read error may be behind it. V and J are TRBV11-2 and TRBJ2-3; D ambiguous. CDR1 is SGHAT, CDR2 FQNNGV, per germline. The CDR3 runs 14 residues. The CDR3, as DNA: TGTGCCAGTAGCTTAGAACCTTACACCGATACGGAGTATTTT. Encoded protein: CASSLEPYTDTEYF. The whole variable domain, filled in from reference TRBV11-2 and TRBJ2-3, reads EAGVAQSPRYKIIEKRQSVAFWCNPISGHATLYWYQQILGQGPKLLIQFQNNGVVDDSQLPKDRFSAERLKGVDSTLKIQPAKLEDSAVYLCASSLEPYTDTEYFGPGTRLTVL.

Worth noting for this clonotype: This is likely a read error, given that the CDR3 carries no conserved phenylalanine or tryptophan at its end. The chain employs TRBV12-3 or TRBV12-4 and TRBJ1-6, with D uncertain. The CDR3 spans 12 residues. The CDR3, as DNA: TGTGCCAGCAATTTAGAGAATTCACCCCTCCACTCT. Translating gives CASNLENSPLHS.